This TCR beta chain was identified during a study of early T cells in non-severe SARS-CoV-2 infection. This clonotype appeared a few times. Trimming stripped 5 bases from V and 3 bases from J, with 11 bases between. The length of the CDR3 is 15 residues. Germline lookup yields CDR1 SEHNR and CDR2 FQNEAQ (reference sequence). Each single cDNA molecule received a unique molecular identifier. MiXCR, run by TCRdb on the 5' RACE reads, gives a single entry per CDR3 protein. The profile covers about 130,000 distinct CDR3 sequences, with about 16% appearing a single time and less than 25% taken by the ten largest.

This clonotype originated in an adult who was a healthcare worker with PCR-confirmed SARS-CoV-2 infection or an uninfected control (not recorded which). The chain is built from TRBV7-9 and TRBJ2-6; no clear D gene. Sequenced: whole blood. In DNA form, the CDR3 reads TGTGCCAGCAGCCAACGGGTGTTTGGGGCCAACGTCCTGACTTTC. It encodes CASSQRVFGANVLTF. Full variable domain (rest looked up from reference TRBV7-9 and TRBJ2-6): DTGVSQNPRHKITKRGQNVTFRCDPISEHNRLYWYRQTLGQGPEFLTYFQNEAQLEKSRLLSDRFSAERPKGSFSTLEIQRTEQGDSAMYLCASSQRVFGANVLTFGAGSRLTVL.